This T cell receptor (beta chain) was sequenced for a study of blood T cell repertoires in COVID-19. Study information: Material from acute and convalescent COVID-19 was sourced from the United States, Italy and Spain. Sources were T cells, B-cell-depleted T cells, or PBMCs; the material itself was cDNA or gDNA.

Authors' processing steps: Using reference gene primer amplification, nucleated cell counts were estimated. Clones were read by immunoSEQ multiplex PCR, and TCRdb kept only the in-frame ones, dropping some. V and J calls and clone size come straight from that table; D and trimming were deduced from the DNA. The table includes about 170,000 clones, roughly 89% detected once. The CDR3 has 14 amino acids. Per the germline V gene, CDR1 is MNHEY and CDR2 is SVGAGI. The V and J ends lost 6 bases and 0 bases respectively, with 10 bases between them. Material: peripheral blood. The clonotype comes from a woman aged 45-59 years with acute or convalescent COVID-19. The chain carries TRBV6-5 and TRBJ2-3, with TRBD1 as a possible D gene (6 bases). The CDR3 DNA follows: TGTGCCAGCAGCCCGGACAGTAGCACAGATACGCAGTATTTT. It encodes CASSPDSSTDTQYF.